Below, one T cell receptor beta chain is given with its context. This clonotype was picked up a small number of times. This receptor's antigen is unknown. No clone much larger than this one lies a single base away; base qualities are absent. This entry comes from a study of T cells after yellow fever vaccination (dated by TCRdb to the late 2010s). Study-wide context: Libraries from fractions with low cell numbers were prepared with the SMART-Seq v4 Ultra Low Input RNA kit. To track T-cell clones before and after primary and booster YFV17D yellow fever vaccination, bulk TCR alpha and beta repertoires were sequenced longitudinally. Blood samples were taken at several timepoints before and after primary and secondary immunization, and bulk PBMC replicates and cell subsets were isolated. The cohort comprised two healthy male donors, one aged 18 to 30 and one aged 30 to 40 years. Overall results and qualifications from the work: Because only two donors were included in the study, the extent to which the findings can be generalized is limited. Most clones expanded after primary vaccination (about 96% of CD4 and roughly 91% of CD8) were re-detected after the booster, suggesting that broad memory maintenance occurred. The secondary T-cell response was weaker than the primary response but faster, peaking on day 5 instead of day 15. A small fraction of clonotypes appeared in both the CD4 and CD8 compartments, likely as a result of convergent recombination. Computational filtering was needed because FACS-sorted repertoires could contain abundant contaminating clonotypes from the bulk population.

V loses 0 bases of germline sequence and J loses 4 bases, and the interval between the two ends is 20 bases. CDR1 LGHNA and CDR2 YSLEER were looked up in the germline V gene. The CDR3 sequence holds 18 residues, the cysteine and phenylalanine included. CDR3 DNA is the only sequence kept; it has 54 bases, read in frame from the first base. The label giving this sample's treatment or condition can be read as: live attenuated yellow fever vaccine strain. PBMCs were isolated from peripheral blood using a standard Ficoll-Paque protocol. CD4 and CD8 T-cell fractions were isolated with Dynabeads CD4 and CD8 positive selection kits. TriZol was used to extract RNA from bulk PBMCs, from CD4 and CD8 fractions, and from dextramer-positive and dextramer-negative fractions. TCR cDNA was synthesized by 5'RACE template switching, through which a universal primer site and unique molecular identifiers were introduced. cDNA synthesis was primed from both the TCR alpha and TCR beta constant segments. Library amplification involved two PCR steps, and the second step added sample barcodes and sequencing adapters. Sequencing of the libraries was done on either Illumina HiSeq 2500 (2x100 bp) or NovaSeq (2x150 bp). In the original analysis: MIGEC was used to demultiplex reads and collapse the reads into UMI consensus sequences, and MiXCR was used for V(D)J alignment. Clonotypes responding to the vaccine were identified with edgeR on replicate PBMC samples, with the criteria of FDR below 0.01 and a log2 fold change above 5 up to day 15. CD4 or CD8 identity was assigned to each bulk clonotype according to whether the clonotype was present at higher abundance in the sequenced CD4 repertoire or the sequenced CD8 repertoire. TCRdb handled the public reads itself, with Q25 trimming in fastp and clone calling in MiXCR, and kept productive beta chains. A single entry per CDR3 protein holds the most common genes and DNA from its merged rows. These V and J calls originate from TCRdb's pipeline instead of the authors' own analysis. This sample holds under 200,000 distinct CDR3 sequences; approximately 6.8% were observed only once. The ten largest clonotypes hold under 3% of the sample.

This specimen was CD4+ T cells sorted from PBMCs, taken 5 days after the first yellow fever vaccination. The source is a man younger than 30 who received the YFV17D yellow fever vaccine. The chain is encoded by TRBV4-3 joined to TRBJ2-3; the D gene is perhaps TRBD1 or TRBD2, as each covers 5 bases. The CDR3 corresponds to CASSQDGLGTASADTQYF. The base sequence is TGCGCCAGCAGCCAAGATGGGTTGGGGACGGCGTCGGCAGATACGCAGTATTTT.